These 18 T cell receptor beta chains came from one sample sequenced in a study of breast tumors, draining lymph nodes, adjacent tissues. The lymph nodes were axillary draining lymph nodes from breast cancer patients. TCRdb used MiXCR to reprocess the multiplex PCR reads, holding one entry per CDR3 protein. Here the sample spans fewer than 250,000 distinct CDR3 sequences, less than 40% being singletons. Sequenced sample: axillary lymph node tissue. These receptors all come from a female donor with breast cancer. Some clones in this sample may be carry-over from other donors' samples.

The V gene is TRBV5-1, the J gene TRBJ1-6, with TRBD1 identical over 9 bases. Germline assignment: CDR1 SGHRS and CDR2 YFSETQ. CDR3 length: 16 amino acids. V gave up 4 bases and J gave up 7 bases; unmatched junction bases: 9. In DNA form, the CDR3 reads TGCGCCAGCAGCAACCGGGACAGGGTAGGGAATTCACCCCTCCACTTT. This sequence encodes CASSNRDRVGNSPLHF.

The gene calls are TRBV30 and TRBJ2-2; 8 nucleotides match TRBD1. CDR3 length: 17 residues. Trimming took 3 bases from V and 0 from J; bases not matched to a gene: 9. Germline V lookup: CDR1 GTSNPN, CDR2 SVGIG (reference sequence). The CDR3 DNA reads TGTGCCTGGAGCCTCGGACAGGGCTGTGCGAACACCGGGGAGCTGTTTTTT. It translates to CAWSLGQGCANTGELFF.

This rearrangement joins TRBV6-4 to TRBJ1-1, with 8 bases matching TRBD1. The CDR3 is made up of 16 amino acids. Trimming took 5 bases from V and 4 from J; bases not matched to a gene: 12. Germline values: CDR1 MRHNA, CDR2 SNTAGT. CDR3 in amino acids: CASSSLTDRVATEAFF. The CDR3 nucleotides are TGTGCCAGCAGTTCCCTAACGGACAGGGTAGCCACTGAAGCTTTCTTT.

This clonotype was seen many times. Here the CDR3 DNA reads TGCAGTGCTAGAGATTGGGGCGGGACTGAGAGATACGAGCAGTACTTC. Translated, it gives CSARDWGGTERYEQYF. The chain uses TRBV20-1 and TRBJ2-7; TRBD2 might be the D (6 bases). The CDR3 extends over 16 amino acids. V was clipped by 0 bases and J by 4 bases, with 19 bases between them. Germline CDR1 is DFQATT and CDR2 is SNEGSKA (reference sequence).

A note on this clonotype: A much larger clone lies one base from this, so it may be a read error. V is TRBV20-1 and J is TRBJ2-1; D is unresolved. CDR1 is DFQATT and CDR2 is SNEGSKA in the germline V gene (reference sequence). The CDR3 has 12 amino acids. This CDR3 is CSASMGINEPFF. The CDR3 bases are TGCAGTGCTAGTATGGGGATCAATGAGCCGTTCTTC.

The table lists this clonotype with many counts. The rearrangement joins TRBV2 to TRBJ1-5; possibly TRBD1 for D (5 bases). The V and J ends lost 6 bases and 7 bases respectively, with 16 bases between them. Germline lookup yields CDR1 SNHLY and CDR2 FYNNEI. This CDR3 has 14 residues. The CDR3: CASRETGIGQPQHF. In DNA, the CDR3 is TGTGCCAGCAGGGAAACAGGTATTGGGCAGCCCCAGCATTTT.

V gene TRBV5-6 combines with J gene TRBJ1-6, with D perhaps TRBD1 (6 bases). V lost 3 bases and J lost 7, with 14 bases in between. The CDR3 has 15 residues. Germline loops: CDR1 SGHDT, CDR2 YYEEEE. CDR3 nucleotides: TGTGCCAGCAGCTCCGCCAGGGGAGGGAATTCACCCCTCCACTTT. Its protein is CASSSARGGNSPLHF. Supplemented by reference TRBV5-6 and TRBJ1-6, the full variable domain reads DAGVTQSPTHLIKTRGQQVTLRCSPKSGHDTVSWYQQALGQGPQFIFQYYEEEERQRGNFPDRFSGHQFPNYSSELNVNALLLGDSALYLCASSSARGGNSPLHFGNGTRLTVT.

This clonotype came up many times. The CDR3 coding sequence is TGCGCCAGCAGCCAAGGGACGTTTCCACAGATCTACGAGCAGTACTTC. Encoded protein: CASSQGTFPQIYEQYF. The gene calls are TRBV5-1 and TRBJ2-7, with D possibly being TRBD1 or TRBD2 (5 bases each). The CDR3 has 16 residues. V lost 4 bases, J lost 3 bases, and 20 bases lay in between. The germline CDR1 and CDR2 sequences are SGHRS and YFSETQ.

This clonotype was found many times. The gene calls are TRBV5-8 and TRBJ2-5, with D possibly being TRBD1 (5 bases). The germline V and J ends were trimmed by 4 bases and 4 bases, with 14 bases remaining between them. Germline CDR1 is SGHTS and CDR2 is YDEGEE. There are 14 residues in the CDR3. The CDR3 bases are TGTGCCAGCAGCATCCTAGGGGCTCGAGAGACCCAGTACTTC. Translating it yields CASSILGARETQYF.

This clonotype was seen ten or more times. The chain uses TRBV12-3 or TRBV12-4 and TRBJ2-5, with D possibly TRBD2 on 7 matching bases. CDR3 length: 14 amino acids. The V gene lost 3 bases and the J gene lost 4 bases, with 12 bases spanning the gap. DNA for the CDR3: TGTGCCAGCAGTTTGGGGGGGGCGCGAGAGACCCAGTACTTC. Its protein is CASSLGGARETQYF.

This clonotype came up many times. The gene calls are TRBV5-6 and TRBJ2-4; D possibly uses TRBD1 or TRBD2 (7 bases each). This CDR3 comprises 16 residues. Per the germline V gene, CDR1 is SGHDT and CDR2 is YYEEEE. The ends were cut back, 4 bases at V and 7 bases at J, with 21 bases in the middle. The CDR3 loop reads CASSRGGGDGVNIQYF. CDR3 nucleotide sequence: TGTGCCAGCAGCCGGGGAGGGGGCGATGGCGTGAACATTCAGTACTTC.

This clonotype was detected many times. The genes are TRBV6-1 and TRBJ1-6, with 11 bases fitting TRBD1. The CDR3 has 15 residues. Trimming at V came to 6 bases and at J to 9 bases, leaving 7 bases not matched to a gene. Looked up from germline, CDR1 is MNHNS and CDR2 is SASEGT. The CDR3: CASRGAGTGGSPLHF. The CDR3 DNA reads as TGTGCCAGCAGAGGGGCCGGGACAGGGGGTTCACCCCTCCACTTT.

V gene TRBV20-1 combines with J gene TRBJ2-6; D not certain. V gave up 5 bases and J gave up 13 bases, with 6 bases separating them. Germline V CDR1 and CDR2: DFQATT, SNEGSKA (reference sequence). This CDR3 comprises 9 residues. CDR3 loop: CSAVDVLTF. The CDR3 DNA sequence: TGCAGTGCTGTAGATGTCCTGACTTTC.

Note on this clonotype: A single base separates this from a much larger clone, so it may be a read error. No conserved phenylalanine or tryptophan is present at the end of the CDR3, so a read error is the likely explanation. The rearrangement joins TRBV6-2 or TRBV6-3 to TRBJ1-5, with a possible D match to TRBD1 (6 bases). This CDR3 contains 14 residues. Germline CDR1 is MNHEY and CDR2 is SVGEGT. Trimming took off 5 bases at V and 0 bases at J, with 8 bases between the two ends. The CDR3 loop reads CASSRTDSNQPQHL. DNA for the CDR3: TGTGCCAGCAGTCGGACAGATAGCAATCAGCCCCAGCATCTT.

The sample holds many counts of this clonotype. This chain connects TRBV18 to TRBJ2-7, with 11 bases that match TRBD2. The CDR3 is 16 amino acids. V dropped 0 bases and J dropped 4; count of bases not matched to a gene: 5. Germline V CDR1 and CDR2: KGHSH, LQKENI. The CDR3 nucleotides read TGTGCCAGCTCACCACCGTTGGGACTAGCGGAGTACGAGCAGTACTTC. It yields the protein CASSPPLGLAEYEQYF.

The chain is built from TRBV19 and TRBJ1-6, with D tentatively TRBD1 (5 bases). Trimming removed 4 bases from V and 6 bases from J, with 19 bases in between. This CDR3 is built from 17 residues. Germline lookup yields CDR1 LNHDA and CDR2 SQIVND (reference sequence). The CDR3 protein is CASSSRDSLYCNSPLHF. CDR3 nucleotides: TGTGCCAGTAGTAGTCGGGACTCGCTGTACTGTAATTCACCCCTCCACTTT.

In this sample, this clonotype turned up many times. The chain carries TRBV2 and TRBJ1-6; D is unclear. The CDR3 extends over 14 amino acids. V was clipped by 6 bases and J by 10 bases, with 16 bases between them. CDR1 SNHLY and CDR2 FYNNEI come from the germline V gene. The CDR3 loop reads CASRDLGLNSPLHF. The CDR3 DNA sequence: TGTGCCAGCAGGGACCTGGGTTTAAACTCACCCCTCCACTTT.

This clonotype was seen at least ten times. The V call is TRBV4-1, the J call TRBJ1-6, with D unclear. The germline CDR1 and CDR2 sequences are MGHRA and YSYEKL. Between the trimmed V and J ends, which lost 0 bases and 6 bases, there was a span of 9 bases. The CDR3 loop spans 15 amino acids. As DNA, the CDR3 is TGCGCCAGCAGCCAAGATATCAACCCTAATTCACCCCTCCACTTT. Protein product: CASSQDINPNSPLHF.